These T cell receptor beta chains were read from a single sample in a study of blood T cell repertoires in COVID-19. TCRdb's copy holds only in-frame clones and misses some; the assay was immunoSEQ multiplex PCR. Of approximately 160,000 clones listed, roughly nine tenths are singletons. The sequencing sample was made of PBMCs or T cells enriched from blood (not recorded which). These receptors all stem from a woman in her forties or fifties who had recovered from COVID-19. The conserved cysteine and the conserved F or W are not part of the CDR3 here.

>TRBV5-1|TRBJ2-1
ASSFLRLAGGPDEQF
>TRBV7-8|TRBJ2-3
ASSLVLAGMNTQY
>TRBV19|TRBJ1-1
ASSLQGGMNTEAF
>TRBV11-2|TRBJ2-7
ASSFGTGYEQY
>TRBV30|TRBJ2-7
AWMAGGYEQY
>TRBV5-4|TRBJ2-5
ASLSSGKQETQY
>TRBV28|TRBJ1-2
ASTGREAYGYT
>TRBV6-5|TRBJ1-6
ASRAGGQNSPLH
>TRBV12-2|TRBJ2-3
ASRLSTPSTDTQY
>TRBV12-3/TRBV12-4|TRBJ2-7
ASSRDSLSVQY
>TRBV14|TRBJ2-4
ASTRWAKNIQY
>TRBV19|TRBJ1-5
ASTDRSLNQPQH
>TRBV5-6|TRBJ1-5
ASSRWESNQPQH
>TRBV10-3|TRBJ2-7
AISESESGTYEQY
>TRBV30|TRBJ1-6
AWGDWSSPRLPLH
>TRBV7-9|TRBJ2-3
ASRIAGVGGDTQY